The present entry profiles one T cell receptor (beta chain) with its context. This entry comes from a study of blood T cell repertoires in COVID-19. Study background: Both acute and convalescent COVID-19 samples were obtained from the United States, Italy and Spain. The cDNA or gDNA used as material had been derived from T cells, B-cell-depleted T cells, or PBMCs.

How the authors handled the data: Estimation of nucleated cell counts relied on the amplification of reference gene primers. The method was immunoSEQ multiplex PCR; TCRdb's version includes in-frame clones alone and lacks a portion of them. V and J calls and clone size are copied from that table; D and trimming were computed from the DNA. The sample has 40,000 to 55,000 clones; around 82% are singletons. The sample consisted of peripheral blood. This TCR was sampled from a human donor in a cohort sampled during active COVID-19.

The CDR3 here is CASSHGTGGEQYF. The CDR3 DNA follows: TGCGCCAGCAGCCACGGGACAGGGGGGGAGCAGTACTTC. The gene calls are TRBV5-1 and TRBJ2-7, with 11 nucleotides matching TRBD1. CDR1 and CDR2 from the germline V gene are SGHRS and YFSETQ. With 4 bases clipped from V and 7 bases from J, the junction kept 4 bases outside the gene matches. The CDR3 covers 13 residues.